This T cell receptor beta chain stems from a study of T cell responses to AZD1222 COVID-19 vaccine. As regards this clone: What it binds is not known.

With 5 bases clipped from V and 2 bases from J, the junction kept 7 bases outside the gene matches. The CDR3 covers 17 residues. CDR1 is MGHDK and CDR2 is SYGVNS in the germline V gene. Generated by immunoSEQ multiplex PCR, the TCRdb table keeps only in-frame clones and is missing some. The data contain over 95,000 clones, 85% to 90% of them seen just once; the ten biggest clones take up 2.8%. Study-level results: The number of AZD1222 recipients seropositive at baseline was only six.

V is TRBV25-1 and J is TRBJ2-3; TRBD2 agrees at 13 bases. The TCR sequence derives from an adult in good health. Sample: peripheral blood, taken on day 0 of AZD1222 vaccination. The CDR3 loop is CASSTSGRAGYTDTQYF. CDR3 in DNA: TGTGCCAGCAGTACTAGCGGGAGGGCCGGGTACACAGATACGCAGTATTTT.